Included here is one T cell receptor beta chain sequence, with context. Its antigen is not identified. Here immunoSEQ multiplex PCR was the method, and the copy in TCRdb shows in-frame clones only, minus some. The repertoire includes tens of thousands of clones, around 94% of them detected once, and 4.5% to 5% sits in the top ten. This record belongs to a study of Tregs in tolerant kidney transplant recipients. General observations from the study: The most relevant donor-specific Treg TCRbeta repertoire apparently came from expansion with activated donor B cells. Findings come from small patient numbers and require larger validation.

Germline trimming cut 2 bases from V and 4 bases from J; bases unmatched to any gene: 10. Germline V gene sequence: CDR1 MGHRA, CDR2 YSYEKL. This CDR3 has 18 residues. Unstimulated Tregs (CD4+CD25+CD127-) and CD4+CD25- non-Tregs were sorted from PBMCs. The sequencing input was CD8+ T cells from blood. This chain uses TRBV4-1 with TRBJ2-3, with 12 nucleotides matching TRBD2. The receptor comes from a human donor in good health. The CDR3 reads CASSQRLAGVKIPDTQYF. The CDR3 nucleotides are TGCGCCAGCAGCCAACGACTAGCGGGGGTCAAGATTCCAGATACGCAGTATTTT.